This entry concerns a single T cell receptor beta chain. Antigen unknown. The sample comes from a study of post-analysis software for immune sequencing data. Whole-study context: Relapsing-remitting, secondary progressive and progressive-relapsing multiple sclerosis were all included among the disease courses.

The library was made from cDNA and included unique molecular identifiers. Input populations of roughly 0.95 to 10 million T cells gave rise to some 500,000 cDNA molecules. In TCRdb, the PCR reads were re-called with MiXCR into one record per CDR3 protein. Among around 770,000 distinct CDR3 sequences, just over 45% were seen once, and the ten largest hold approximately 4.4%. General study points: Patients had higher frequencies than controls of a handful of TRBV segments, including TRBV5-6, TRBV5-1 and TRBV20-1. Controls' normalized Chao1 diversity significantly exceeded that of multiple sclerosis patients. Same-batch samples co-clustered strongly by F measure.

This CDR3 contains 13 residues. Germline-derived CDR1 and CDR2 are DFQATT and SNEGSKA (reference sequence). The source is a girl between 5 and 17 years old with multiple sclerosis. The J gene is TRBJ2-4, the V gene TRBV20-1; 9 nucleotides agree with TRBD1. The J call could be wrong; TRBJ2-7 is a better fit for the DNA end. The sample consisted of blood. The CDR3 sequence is CSATGGAGYEQYF. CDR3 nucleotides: TGCAGTGCCACAGGGGGCGCTGGATACGAGCAGTACTTC.